The present entry profiles one T cell receptor (beta chain) with its context. What this receptor recognizes is not known. Qualities for individual bases were not recorded, and no much larger clone is one base off. The treatment or condition label, as the study defines it: around 19 received Ad26.COV2.S at low or high dose, single or two shots; five or six received placebo; per-sample allocation not given. For vaccine and placebo recipients, the sequenced repertoires came from samples collected on day 63 after the first injection. Between 29 July and 7 August 2020, Cohort 1b enrolled some 25 adults aged 18-55 years at one site in Boston, USA. Ad26.COV2.S was a replication-incompetent adenovirus type 26 vector that expressed a prefusion-stabilized SARS-CoV-2 spike protein derived from the original Wuhan strain. The immunoSEQ Assay was used to sequence TCRbeta CDR3 regions. After extraction, genomic DNA underwent amplification by bias-controlled multiplex PCR, followed by high-throughput sequencing. Under the source paper's analysis protocol: To quantify the absolute abundance of every unique TCRbeta CDR3 region, sequences were collapsed and filtered. T cell fraction was estimated by normalizing TCRbeta template counts to usable DNA, with usable DNA measured through amplification of reference genes found in all nucleated cells. Repertoire TCRs were annotated as SARS-CoV-2-specific by exact matching of V gene, CDR3 amino acid sequence and J gene to a known reactive TCR set. The reference SARS-CoV-2 TCR set was derived from MIRA and filtered for enrichment in COVID-19-positive ImmuneCODE repertoires, a step that removed public or cross-reactive TCRs. Using the MIRA antigens, annotated TCRs were further analysed by specific ORF or by position within an ORF. Breadth was defined as the number of annotated unique rearrangements divided by the total number of unique productive rearrangements, and depth was defined as the summed frequency of the annotated unique rearrangements. Two-sided Wilcoxon rank-sum tests were applied when comparing TCR breadth between groups. The immuneACCESS repertoire file appears here via TCRdb, limited to in-frame rearrangements. These files lack a portion of the clones; in checked studies, under half of the deficit traces to unresolved V genes, and the cause of the others is not known. V and J calls and clone size come straight from that table; D and trimming were deduced from the DNA. The table for this sample lists about 450,000 clones; 85% to 90% of them were counted only once. 2.5% to 3% of the sample rests with the top ten.

The germline V gene (reference sequence) gives CDR1 as MNHEY and CDR2 as SMNVEV. From cysteine to phenylalanine, the CDR3 is 14 amino acids long. Just CDR3 DNA is preserved here, 42 bases in frame from base 1. V is pared back by 8 bases and J by 6 bases, with 17 bases lying between the germline termini. This entry comes from a study of Ad26.COV2.S vaccination and SARS-CoV-2 variants (dated by TCRdb to about 2021). At the level of the whole study: Donors in the vaccine arm were drawn from COV1001, a multicentre, randomized, double-blind, placebo-controlled phase I-IIa trial testing Ad26.COV2.S in healthy adults. Ad26.COV2.S was administered intramuscularly at a dose of 5x10^10 or 1x10^11 viral particles, either as one shot or as two shots given 56 days apart. Sequencing of the TCRbeta repertoire served to evaluate the specificity and breadth of SARS-CoV-2-reactive T cell receptors following Ad26.COV2.S vaccination. A total of around 32 samples were included in the TCR-sequenced set, comprising 19 Ad26.COV2.S vaccine recipients, 5 placebo recipients and 8 SARS-CoV-2 convalescent individuals. Trial participants were randomized into five groups of five, in which low-dose or high-dose Ad26.COV2.S was given once or twice, or placebo was given on both occasions. Investigators did not know the trial group allocation while performing experiments and assessing outcomes.

The paper as a whole reports these results and caveats: After vaccination, spike-specific CD8+ and CD4+ T cell responses were reported to show substantial breadth. Comparing responses between vaccine doses or regimens was not something the study was powered to do. Higher spike-specific TCR breadth was observed in Ad26.COV2.S recipients than in placebo recipients (P = 0.0014). Vaccine and placebo recipients had similar non-spike TCR breadth, a finding consistent with the vaccine containing only spike. According to the authors, total T cell responses may have been underestimated by the TCR breadth and depth analyses.

The receptor's source is a person between 18 and 65 years old who received the Ad26.COV2.S COVID-19 vaccine or a placebo. In this chain, TRBV27 is recombined with TRBJ1-5; perhaps TRBD1 is the D gene, with 6 bases matching. The sequencing here drew on peripheral blood, taken in a trial of Ad26.COV2.S vaccine versus placebo. The DNA sequence is TGTGCCAGCTCTTTGGGCAGGGGTAGTCAGCCCCAGCATTTT. Its protein product is CASSLGRGSQPQHF.